The rows below give T cell receptor beta chains drawn from one sample of a study of T cell responses to AZD1222 COVID-19 vaccine. TCRdb's table, derived via immunoSEQ multiplex PCR, lists solely in-frame clones and lacks some. The sample shows some 180,000 clones, 88% of them seen only once. The starting material was peripheral blood, obtained on day 0 of AZD1222 vaccination. Source of these receptors: an adult in good health. CDR3s include the opening cysteine and the closing phenylalanine or tryptophan. Each record gives: J gene, V gene, clone size, CDR3 protein. Part of the rows lack a size; the others show once, few, many or a class for expanded clones.

j_call: TRBJ2-7; v_call: TRBV2; clone_size: NA; cdr3_aa: CASSVQGFEQYF
j_call: TRBJ2-3; v_call: TRBV27; clone_size: NA; cdr3_aa: CASSPPGPRGLDTQYF
j_call: TRBJ1-5; v_call: TRBV6-1; clone_size: NA; cdr3_aa: CASSDWVESNQPQHF
j_call: TRBJ2-1; v_call: TRBV5-4; clone_size: NA; cdr3_aa: CATREWEGGTSSYNEQFF
j_call: TRBJ2-2; v_call: TRBV30; clone_size: NA; cdr3_aa: CAWGRLAGTSGELFF
j_call: TRBJ2-1; v_call: TRBV28; clone_size: NA; cdr3_aa: CASSPSGTVSYNEQFF
j_call: TRBJ1-6; v_call: TRBV3-1/TRBV3-2; clone_size: once; cdr3_aa: CASKNLTGFNSPLHF
j_call: TRBJ2-2; v_call: TRBV3-1/TRBV3-2; clone_size: NA; cdr3_aa: CASSQGNSVSGELFF
j_call: TRBJ1-2; v_call: TRBV4-1; clone_size: few; cdr3_aa: CASSPVGYGYTF
j_call: TRBJ1-2; v_call: TRBV11-2; clone_size: NA; cdr3_aa: CASSFGGGGYTF
j_call: TRBJ2-7; v_call: TRBV14; clone_size: NA; cdr3_aa: CASAPISGAYEQYF
j_call: TRBJ2-7; v_call: TRBV12-3/TRBV12-4; clone_size: NA; cdr3_aa: CASTDSSEQYF
j_call: TRBJ2-7; v_call: TRBV28; clone_size: once; cdr3_aa: CASSLGTYSYEQYF
j_call: TRBJ2-7; v_call: TRBV19; clone_size: NA; cdr3_aa: CASSFRRTPTYEQYF
j_call: TRBJ1-5; v_call: TRBV3-1/TRBV3-2; clone_size: once; cdr3_aa: CASSQDWAGNQPQHF
j_call: TRBJ1-1; v_call: TRBV19; clone_size: NA; cdr3_aa: CASSPRDSVNTEAFF
j_call: TRBJ1-6; v_call: TRBV6-5; clone_size: NA; cdr3_aa: CASSWQGATNSPLHF
j_call: TRBJ2-3; v_call: TRBV7-3; clone_size: NA; cdr3_aa: CASSLLSTDTQYF
j_call: TRBJ2-5; v_call: TRBV7-6; clone_size: NA; cdr3_aa: CASSLPIERETQYF
j_call: TRBJ1-1; v_call: TRBV6-5; clone_size: NA; cdr3_aa: CASSLEVNTEAFF
j_call: TRBJ2-7; v_call: TRBV6-5; clone_size: NA; cdr3_aa: CASSTGNTYEQYF
j_call: TRBJ2-7; v_call: TRBV29-1; clone_size: NA; cdr3_aa: CSVESRQGIGYEQYF
j_call: TRBJ2-5; v_call: TRBV12-3/TRBV12-4; clone_size: NA; cdr3_aa: CASSRPQETQYF
j_call: TRBJ2-1; v_call: TRBV6-1; clone_size: NA; cdr3_aa: CASSGLGTSGRINNEQFF
j_call: TRBJ2-2; v_call: TRBV3-1/TRBV3-2; clone_size: NA; cdr3_aa: CASSQGQLNAGELFF
j_call: TRBJ2-7; v_call: TRBV9; clone_size: NA; cdr3_aa: CASSRDHSYEQYF